The T cell receptor beta chain described here comes from a study of cytomegalovirus exposure and HLA in healthy donors. General study results and limits: Specific recognition of CMV antigens was confirmed in vitro for a few chains (all CMV-associated). Later analysis revealed greater clonal expansion in HLA-associated TCR beta chains than in equally common others.

Of note for this clone: Its antigen is as yet unknown.

The PCR used 60 Vbeta and 13 Jbeta primers. The table came from immunoSEQ multiplex PCR; TCRdb's copy has only in-frame clones and leaves some out. The sample yields approximately 290,000 clones, about four fifths seen once. The sequence was obtained from a girl aged 2-9 years in good health and CMV-seronegative. Sequenced material: PBMCs.

For the CDR3, the DNA is TGTGCCAGCAGCCCGACAGACAGGGCGATTGAGACCCAGTACTTC. Translated, it gives CASSPTDRAIETQYF. V usage is TRBV4-2 and J usage is TRBJ2-5, with TRBD1 identical over 7 bases. The V gene's germline CDR1 is LGHNA and CDR2 YNFKEQ. This CDR3 comprises 15 residues. The V segment lost 4 bases and the J segment 5 bases; nucleotides outside the gene matches: 10.